Presented here are 7 T cell receptor beta chains from one specimen sequenced in a study of T cell repertoires in cytomegalovirus infection. TCRdb independently ran MiXCR on the reads; one entry per CDR3 protein. The data contain hundreds of thousands of distinct CDR3 sequences, about 11% of them singletons. What was sequenced was PBMCs. The receptor set was obtained from a human donor in good health (CMV status not recorded). Some clones in this sample may be carry-over from other donors' samples.

This clonotype was seen repeatedly, ten times or more. This CDR3 reads CASINGLAYNEQFF. The CDR3 coding sequence is TGTGCCAGCATAAACGGACTAGCGTACAATGAGCAGTTCTTC. V is TRBV5-6 and J is TRBJ2-1; 9 bases are shared with TRBD2. This CDR3 has 14 amino acids. V shed 6 bases, J shed 4 bases, and the junction held 5 bases outside the gene matches. Germline V CDR1 and CDR2: SGHDT, YYEEEE.

This clonotype was counted many times. V is TRBV28 and J is TRBJ1-1; a possible D gene is TRBD1 (5 bases). Germline CDR1 is MDHEN and CDR2 is SYDVKM. The CDR3 has 14 amino acids. The V end was cut by 6 bases, the J end by 3 bases, with 14 bases between. The CDR3, as DNA: TGTGCCAGCAGACCGGCGGGGGACCACACTGAAGCTTTCTTT. As protein: CASRPAGDHTEAFF.

The sample holds many counts of this clonotype. The chain carries TRBV5-6 and TRBJ1-1; maybe TRBD1 (6 bases). V was pared by 4 bases and J by 8 bases, with 15 bases between. Germline CDR1 and CDR2: SGHDT and YYEEEE. The length of the CDR3 is 13 residues. CDR3 sequence reads: CASSQDRHNEAFF. CDR3 DNA sequence: TGTGCCAGCAGCCAGGACAGACACAACGAAGCTTTCTTT. Drawing the rest from reference TRBV5-6 and TRBJ1-1, the complete variable domain is DAGVTQSPTHLIKTRGQQVTLRCSPKSGHDTVSWYQQALGQGPQFIFQYYEEEERQRGNFPDRFSGHQFPNYSSELNVNALLLGDSALYLCASSQDRHNEAFFGQGTRLTVV.

The J gene is TRBJ2-3, the V gene TRBV27; D possibly corresponds to TRBD2 (6 bases). V dropped 7 bases and J dropped 3 bases, with 8 bases sitting between them. Per germline, CDR1 MNHEY and CDR2 SMNVEV (reference sequence). The CDR3 spans 12 residues. This CDR3 is CASTGRTDTQYF. The CDR3 nucleotides are TGTGCCAGCACCGGGAGAACAGATACGCAGTATTTT.

This clonotype has at least ten counts. The V and J genes are TRBV6-1 and TRBJ2-6, with D uncertain. Per the germline V gene, CDR1 is MNHNS and CDR2 is SASEGT. CDR3 length: 15 residues. The ends were cut back, 2 bases at V and 0 bases at J, with 5 bases in the middle. CDR3 region: CASSEQISGANVLTF. The CDR3 coding sequence is TGTGCCAGCAGTGAACAGATCTCTGGGGCCAACGTCCTGACTTTC.

This clonotype was counted a few times. This chain joins TRBV30 and TRBJ1-1; 8 bases align to TRBD1. V dropped 8 bases and J dropped 5; count of bases not matched to a gene: 7. In germline, CDR1 is GTSNPN, CDR2 SVGIG (reference sequence). The CDR3 loop spans 12 amino acids. DNA for the CDR3: TGTGCCGGAAGGACAGGGTGGACTGAAGCTTTCTTT. This encodes CAGRTGWTEAFF.

This clonotype was detected only a few times. The chain couples TRBV5-1 to TRBJ1-2; no clear D gene. V was pared by 0 bases and J by 0 bases, with 6 bases between. The CDR3 is 14 residues long. CDR1 and CDR2 (germline): SGHRS, YFSETQ. CDR3 nucleotides: TGCGCCAGCAGCTTGGACCCTTCTAACTATGGCTACACCTTC. Amino acids: CASSLDPSNYGYTF. The entire variable domain, with the rest obtained from reference TRBV5-1 and TRBJ1-2, is as follows: KAGVTQTPRYLIKTRGQQVTLSCSPISGHRSVSWYQQTPGQGLQFLFEYFSETQRNKGNFPGRFSGRQFSNSRSEMNVSTLELGDSALYLCASSLDPSNYGYTFGSGTRLTVV.